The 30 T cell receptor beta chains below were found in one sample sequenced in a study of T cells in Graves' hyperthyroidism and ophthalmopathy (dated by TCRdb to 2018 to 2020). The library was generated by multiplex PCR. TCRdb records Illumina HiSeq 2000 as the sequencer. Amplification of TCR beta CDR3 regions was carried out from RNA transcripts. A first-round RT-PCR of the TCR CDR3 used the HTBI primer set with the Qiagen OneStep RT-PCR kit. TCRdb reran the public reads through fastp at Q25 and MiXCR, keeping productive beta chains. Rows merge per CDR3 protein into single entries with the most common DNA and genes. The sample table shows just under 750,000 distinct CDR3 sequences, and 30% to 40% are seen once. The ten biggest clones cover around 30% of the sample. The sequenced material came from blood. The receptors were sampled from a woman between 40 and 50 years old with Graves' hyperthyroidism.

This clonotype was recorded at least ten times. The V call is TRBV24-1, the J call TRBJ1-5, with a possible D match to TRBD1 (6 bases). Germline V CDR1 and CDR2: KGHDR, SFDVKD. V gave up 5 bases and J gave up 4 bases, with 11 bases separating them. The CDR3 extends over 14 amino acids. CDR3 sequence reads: CATSGGGINQPQHF. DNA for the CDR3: TGTGCCACCAGTGGCGGGGGCATTAATCAGCCCCAGCATTTT.

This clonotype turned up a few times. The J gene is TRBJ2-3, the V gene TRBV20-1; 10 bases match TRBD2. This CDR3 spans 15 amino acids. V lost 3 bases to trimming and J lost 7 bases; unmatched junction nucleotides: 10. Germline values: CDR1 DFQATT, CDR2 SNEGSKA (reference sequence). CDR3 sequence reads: CSARESGRAGNTQYF. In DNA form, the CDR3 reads TGCAGTGCTAGGGAGAGCGGGAGGGCCGGGAATACGCAGTATTTT.

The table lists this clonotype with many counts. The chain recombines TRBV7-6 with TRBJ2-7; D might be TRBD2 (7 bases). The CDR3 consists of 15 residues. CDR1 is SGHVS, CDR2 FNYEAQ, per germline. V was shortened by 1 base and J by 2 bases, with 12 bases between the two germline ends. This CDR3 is CASSLDRGAAYEQYF. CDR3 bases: TGTGCCAGCAGCTTAGACCGGGGGGCGGCCTACGAGCAGTACTTC. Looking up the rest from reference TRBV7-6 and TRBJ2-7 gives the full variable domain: GAGVSQSPRYKVTKRGQDVALRCDPISGHVSLYWYRQALGQGPEFLTYFNYEAQQDKSGLPNDRFSAERPEGSISTLTIQRTEQRDSAMYRCASSLDRGAAYEQYFGPGTRLTVT.

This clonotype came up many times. CDR3 nucleotide sequence: TGTGCCAGCAACTGGGGGCATGGCTACACCTTC. This translates into CASNWGHGYTF. The gene calls are TRBV6-5 and TRBJ1-2; D possibly corresponds to TRBD1 (6 bases). The CDR3 covers 11 residues. V was trimmed by 7 bases and J by 6 bases, leaving 9 bases between them. Per the germline V gene, CDR1 is MNHEY and CDR2 is SVGAGI.

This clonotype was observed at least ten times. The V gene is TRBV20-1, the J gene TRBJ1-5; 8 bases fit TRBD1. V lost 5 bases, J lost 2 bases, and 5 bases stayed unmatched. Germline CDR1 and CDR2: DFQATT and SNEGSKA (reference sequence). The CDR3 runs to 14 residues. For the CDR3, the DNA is TGCAGTGCTGACCCGGGACAGGGCAATCAGCCCCAGCATTTT. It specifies CSADPGQGNQPQHF.

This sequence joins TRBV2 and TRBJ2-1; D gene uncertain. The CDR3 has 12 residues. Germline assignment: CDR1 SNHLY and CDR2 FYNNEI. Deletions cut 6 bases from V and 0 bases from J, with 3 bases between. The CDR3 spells CASRGSYNEQFF. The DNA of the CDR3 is TGTGCCAGCAGGGGCTCCTACAATGAGCAGTTCTTC.

The DNA of the CDR3 is TGTGCCAGCAGTACCGGGACTACTACCGGGGAGCTGTTTTTT. It is translated as CASSTGTTTGELFF. The chain is built from TRBV7-6 and TRBJ2-2; 7 nucleotides line up with TRBD2. This CDR3 is 14 amino acids long. After removal of 6 bases from V and 5 bases from J, the junction contained 6 bases not matched to a gene. Per the germline V gene, CDR1 is SGHVS and CDR2 is FNYEAQ.

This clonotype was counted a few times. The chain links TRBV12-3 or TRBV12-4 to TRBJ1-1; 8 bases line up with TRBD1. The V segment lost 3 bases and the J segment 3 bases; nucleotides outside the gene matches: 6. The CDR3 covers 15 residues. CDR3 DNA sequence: TGTGCCAGCAGTTTCAGGGGGCTATTGGACACTGAAGCTTTCTTT. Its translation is CASSFRGLLDTEAFF.

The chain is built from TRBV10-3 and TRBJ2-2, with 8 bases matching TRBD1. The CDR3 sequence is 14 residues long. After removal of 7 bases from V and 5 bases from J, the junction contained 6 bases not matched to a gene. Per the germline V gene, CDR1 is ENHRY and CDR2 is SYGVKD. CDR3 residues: CAINDRGTTGELFF. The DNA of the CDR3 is TGTGCCATCAACGACAGGGGAACTACCGGGGAGCTGTTTTTT.

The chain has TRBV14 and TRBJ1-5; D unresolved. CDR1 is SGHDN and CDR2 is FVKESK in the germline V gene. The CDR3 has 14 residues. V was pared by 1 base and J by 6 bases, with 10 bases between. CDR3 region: CASSQAVSSQPQHF. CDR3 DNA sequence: TGTGCCAGCAGCCAAGCGGTTAGTTCTCAGCCCCAGCATTTT.

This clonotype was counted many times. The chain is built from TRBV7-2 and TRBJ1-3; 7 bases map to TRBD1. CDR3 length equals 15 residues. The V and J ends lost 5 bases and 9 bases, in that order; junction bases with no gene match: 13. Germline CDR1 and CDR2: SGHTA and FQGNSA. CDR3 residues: CASSTRQGAFSTIYF. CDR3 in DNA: TGTGCCAGCAGCACCCGACAGGGTGCGTTCAGCACCATATATTTT.

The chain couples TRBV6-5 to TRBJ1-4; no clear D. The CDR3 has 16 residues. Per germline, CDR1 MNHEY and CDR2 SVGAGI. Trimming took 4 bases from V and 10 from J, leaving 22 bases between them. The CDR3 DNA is TGTGCCAGCAGTTCAGGAGGGTCTGGGCCGGGAAGAAAACTGTTTTTT. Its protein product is CASSSGGSGPGRKLFF.

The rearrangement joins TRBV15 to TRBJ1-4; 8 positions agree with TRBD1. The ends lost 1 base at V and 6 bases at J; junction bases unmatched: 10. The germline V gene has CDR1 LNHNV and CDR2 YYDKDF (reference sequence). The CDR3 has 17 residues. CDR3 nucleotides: TGTGCCACCAGCAGAGTATATACCGGGACAGGTCATGAAAAACTGTTTTTT. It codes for CATSRVYTGTGHEKLFF.

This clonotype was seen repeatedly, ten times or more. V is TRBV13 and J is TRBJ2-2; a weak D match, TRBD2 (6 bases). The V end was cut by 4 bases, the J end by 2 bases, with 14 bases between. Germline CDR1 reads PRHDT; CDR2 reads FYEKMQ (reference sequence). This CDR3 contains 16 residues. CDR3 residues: CASSSIAVLNTGELFF. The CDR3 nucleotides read TGTGCCAGCAGCTCTATAGCGGTACTCAACACCGGGGAGCTGTTTTTT.

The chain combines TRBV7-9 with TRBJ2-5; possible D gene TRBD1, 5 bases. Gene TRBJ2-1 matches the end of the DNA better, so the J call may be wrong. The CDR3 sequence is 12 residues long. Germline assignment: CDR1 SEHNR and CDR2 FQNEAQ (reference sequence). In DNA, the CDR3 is TGTGCCAGCAGCTTCGCGCAGGGCACACAGTTCTTC. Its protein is CASSFAQGTQFF.

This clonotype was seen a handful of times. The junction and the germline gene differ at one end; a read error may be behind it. The CDR3 DNA follows: TGTGCCAGCAGGGAAGACAGGGACGCTTTCTTT. It is translated as CASREDRDAFF. This rearrangement joins TRBV6-1 to TRBJ1-1; 7 nucleotides line up with TRBD1. This CDR3 spans 11 amino acids. Looked up from germline, CDR1 is MNHNS and CDR2 is SASEGT.

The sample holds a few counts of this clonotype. The CDR3 is CASSDSDRGNYGYTF. Here the CDR3 DNA reads TGTGCCAGCAGTGATTCGGACAGGGGGAACTATGGCTACACCTTC. V gene TRBV6-6 combines with J gene TRBJ1-2, with TRBD1 matching over 10 bases. Trimming removed 5 bases from V and 2 bases from J; junction bases left unmatched: 5. The V gene's germline CDR1 is MNHNY and CDR2 SVGAGI (reference sequence). The CDR3 covers 15 residues.

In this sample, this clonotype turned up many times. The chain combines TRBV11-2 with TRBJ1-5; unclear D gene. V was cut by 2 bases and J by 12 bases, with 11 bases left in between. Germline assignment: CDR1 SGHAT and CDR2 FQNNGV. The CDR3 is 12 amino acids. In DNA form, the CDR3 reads TGTGCCAGCAGCTTACATGAGGGCGACCAGCATTTT. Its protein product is CASSLHEGDQHF.

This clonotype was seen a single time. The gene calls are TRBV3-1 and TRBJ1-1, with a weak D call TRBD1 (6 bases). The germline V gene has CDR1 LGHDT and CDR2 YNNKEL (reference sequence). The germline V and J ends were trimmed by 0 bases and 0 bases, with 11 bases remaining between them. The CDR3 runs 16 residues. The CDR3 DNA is TGTGCCAGCAGCCAAGACGGGGGCTGGATGAACACTGAAGCTTTCTTT. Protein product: CASSQDGGWMNTEAFF. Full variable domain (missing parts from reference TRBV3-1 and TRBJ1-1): DTAVSQTPKYLVTQMGNDKSIKCEQNLGHDTMYWYKQDSKKFLKIMFSYNNKELIINETVPNRFSPKSPDKAHLNLHINSLELGDSAVYFCASSQDGGWMNTEAFFGQGTRLTVV.

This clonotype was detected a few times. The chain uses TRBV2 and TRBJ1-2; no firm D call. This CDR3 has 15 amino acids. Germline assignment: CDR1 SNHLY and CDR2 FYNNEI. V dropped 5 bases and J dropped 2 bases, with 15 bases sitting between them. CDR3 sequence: CASSYSRDANYGYTF. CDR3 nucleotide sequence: TGTGCCAGCAGTTACTCGAGGGATGCAAACTATGGCTACACCTTC.

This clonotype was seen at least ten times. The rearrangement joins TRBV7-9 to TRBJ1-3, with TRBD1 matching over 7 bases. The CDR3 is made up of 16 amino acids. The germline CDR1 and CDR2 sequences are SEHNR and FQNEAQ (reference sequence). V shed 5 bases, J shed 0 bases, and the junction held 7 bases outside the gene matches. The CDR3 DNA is TGTGCCAGCAGCCCATGGACAGGTGACTCTGGAAACACCATATATTTT. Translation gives CASSPWTGDSGNTIYF.

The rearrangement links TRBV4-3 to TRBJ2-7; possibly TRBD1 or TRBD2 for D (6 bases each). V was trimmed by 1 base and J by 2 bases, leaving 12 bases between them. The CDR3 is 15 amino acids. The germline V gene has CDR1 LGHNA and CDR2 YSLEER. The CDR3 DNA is TGCGCCAGCAGCCAAGGAAGGGGGGCAACCTACGAGCAGTACTTC. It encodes CASSQGRGATYEQYF.

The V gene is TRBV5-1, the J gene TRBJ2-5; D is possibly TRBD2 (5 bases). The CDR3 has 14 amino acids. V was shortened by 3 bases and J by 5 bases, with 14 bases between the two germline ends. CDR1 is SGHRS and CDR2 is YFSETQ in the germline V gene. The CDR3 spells CASSSGLSWETQYF. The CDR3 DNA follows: TGCGCCAGCAGCTCCGGACTTTCGTGGGAGACCCAGTACTTC.

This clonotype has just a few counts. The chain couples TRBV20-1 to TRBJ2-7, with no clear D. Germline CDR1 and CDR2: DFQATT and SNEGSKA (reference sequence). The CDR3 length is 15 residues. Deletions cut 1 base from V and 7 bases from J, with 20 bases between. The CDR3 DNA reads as TGCAGTGCTAGAGTTTGGAGTGGCCCGTCTCGGGAGCAGTACTTC. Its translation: CSARVWSGPSREQYF.

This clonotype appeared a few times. CDR3 nucleotide sequence: TGTGCCAGCAGCCCCCGGACAGGGCGAGACGAGCAGTACTTC. Translating gives CASSPRTGRDEQYF. The chain couples TRBV9 to TRBJ2-7; 8 bases line up with TRBD1. The CDR3 consists of 14 residues. Per germline, CDR1 SGDLS and CDR2 YYNGEE. Unmatched junction bases numbered 8, after V lost 4 bases and J lost 5 bases.

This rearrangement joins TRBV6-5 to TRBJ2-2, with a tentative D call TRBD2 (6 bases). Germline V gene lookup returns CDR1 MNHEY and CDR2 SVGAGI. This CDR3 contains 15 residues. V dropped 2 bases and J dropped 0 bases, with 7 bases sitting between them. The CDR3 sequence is CASSYTSPNTGELFF. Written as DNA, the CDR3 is TGTGCCAGCAGTTACACTAGCCCGAACACCGGGGAGCTGTTTTTT.

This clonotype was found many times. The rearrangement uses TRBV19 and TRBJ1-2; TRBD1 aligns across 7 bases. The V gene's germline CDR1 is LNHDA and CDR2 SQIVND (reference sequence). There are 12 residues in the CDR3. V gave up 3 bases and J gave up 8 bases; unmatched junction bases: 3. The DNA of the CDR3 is TGTGCCAGTAGTATCCAGGGGGACGGCTACACCTTC. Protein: CASSIQGDGYTF.

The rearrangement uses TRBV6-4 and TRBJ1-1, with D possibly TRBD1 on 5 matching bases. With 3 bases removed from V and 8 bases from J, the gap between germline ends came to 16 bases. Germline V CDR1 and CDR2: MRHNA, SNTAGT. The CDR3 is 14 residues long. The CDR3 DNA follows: TGTGCCAGCAGTGAGTCTTGGACCGGGGGGGAAGCTTTCTTT. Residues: CASSESWTGGEAFF.

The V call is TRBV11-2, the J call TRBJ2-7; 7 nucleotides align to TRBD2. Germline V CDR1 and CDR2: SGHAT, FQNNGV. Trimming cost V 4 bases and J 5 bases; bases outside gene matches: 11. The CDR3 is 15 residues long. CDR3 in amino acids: CASSSPLSGVHEQYF. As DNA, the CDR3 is TGTGCCAGCAGCTCCCCCTTAAGCGGGGTCCACGAGCAGTACTTC.

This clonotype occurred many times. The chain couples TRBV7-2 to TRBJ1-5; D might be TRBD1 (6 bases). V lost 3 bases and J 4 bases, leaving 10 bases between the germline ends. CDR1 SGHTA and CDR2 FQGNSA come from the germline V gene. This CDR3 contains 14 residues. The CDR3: CASSFGQGNQPQHF. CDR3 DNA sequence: TGTGCCAGCAGCTTTGGGCAGGGGAATCAGCCCCAGCATTTT.